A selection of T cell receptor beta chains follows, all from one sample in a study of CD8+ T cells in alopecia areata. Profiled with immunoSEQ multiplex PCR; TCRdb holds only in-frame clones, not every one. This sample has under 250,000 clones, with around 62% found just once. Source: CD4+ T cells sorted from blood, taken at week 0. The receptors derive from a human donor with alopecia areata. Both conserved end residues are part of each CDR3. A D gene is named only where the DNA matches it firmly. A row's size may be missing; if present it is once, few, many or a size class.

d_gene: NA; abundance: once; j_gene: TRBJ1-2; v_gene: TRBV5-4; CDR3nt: TGTGCCAGCAGCACCCAGGGTAACTATGGCTACACCTTC; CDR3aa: CASSTQGNYGYTF
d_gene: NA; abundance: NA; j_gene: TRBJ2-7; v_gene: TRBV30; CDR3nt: TGTGCCTGGAGTACCAACCCAGGGGCCTCCTACGAGCAGTACTTC; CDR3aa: CAWSTNPGASYEQYF
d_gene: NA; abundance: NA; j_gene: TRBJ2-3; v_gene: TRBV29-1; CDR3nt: TGCAGCGTTGTGGGGCCAGCTAGCACAGATACGCAGTATTTT; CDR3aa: CSVVGPASTDTQYF
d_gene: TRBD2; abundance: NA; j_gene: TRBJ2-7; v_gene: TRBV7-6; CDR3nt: TGTGCCAGCAGCTCAGGGATAGCGGGAATGGGATACGAGCAGTACTTC; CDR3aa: CASSSGIAGMGYEQYF
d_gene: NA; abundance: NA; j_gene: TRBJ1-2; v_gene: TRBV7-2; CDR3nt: TGTGCCAGCAGCACGACCCCCTATGGCTACACCTTC; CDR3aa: CASSTTPYGYTF
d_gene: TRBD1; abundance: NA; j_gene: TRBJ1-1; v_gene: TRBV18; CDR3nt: TGTGCCAGCTCACTCCTCCAGGGGGGTATGAACACTGAAGCTTTCTTT; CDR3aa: CASSLLQGGMNTEAFF
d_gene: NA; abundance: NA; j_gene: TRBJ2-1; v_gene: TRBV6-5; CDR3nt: TGTGCCAGCAGTTACGCTACTATAACGGGTTACAATGAGCAGTTCTTC; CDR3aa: CASSYATITGYNEQFF
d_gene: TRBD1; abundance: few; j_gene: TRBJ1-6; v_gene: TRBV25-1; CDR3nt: TGTGCCAGCAGGGGACAGTATAATTCACCCCTCCACTTT; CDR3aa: CASRGQYNSPLHF
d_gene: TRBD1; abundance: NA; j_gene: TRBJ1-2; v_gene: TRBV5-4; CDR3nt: TGTGCCAGCAGCCAAGACAGGGACTATGGCTACACCTTC; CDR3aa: CASSQDRDYGYTF
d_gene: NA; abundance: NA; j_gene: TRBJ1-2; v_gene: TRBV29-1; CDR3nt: TGCAGCGTTGAAGATCGACACCCTACTAACTATGGCTACACCTTC; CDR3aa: CSVEDRHPTNYGYTF
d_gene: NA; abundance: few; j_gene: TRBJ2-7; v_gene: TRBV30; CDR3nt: TGTGCCTGGAGTCGTGGTGATACCTACGAGCAGTACTTC; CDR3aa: CAWSRGDTYEQYF
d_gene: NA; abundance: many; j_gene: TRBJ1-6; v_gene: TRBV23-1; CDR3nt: TGCGCCAGCAGTCAAAAGTCCAGGCCAAATTCACCCCTCCACTTT; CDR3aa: CASSQKSRPNSPLHF
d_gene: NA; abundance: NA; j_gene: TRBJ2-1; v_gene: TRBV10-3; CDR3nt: TGTGCCATCAGTGCAAGGGTTAATGAGCAGTTCTTC; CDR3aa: CAISARVNEQFF
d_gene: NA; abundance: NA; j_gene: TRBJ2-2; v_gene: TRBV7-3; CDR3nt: TGTGCCAGCAGCTTAAACCCCGCGAACACCGGGGAGCTGTTTTTT; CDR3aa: CASSLNPANTGELFF
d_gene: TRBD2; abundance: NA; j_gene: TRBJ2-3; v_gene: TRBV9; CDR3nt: TGTGCCAGCAGCCTCACCGATACTAGCGGGGGGTCAGATACGCAGTATTTT; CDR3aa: CASSLTDTSGGSDTQYF
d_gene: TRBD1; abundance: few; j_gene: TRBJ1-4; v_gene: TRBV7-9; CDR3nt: TGTGCCAGCAGCTCCCGGACAGGGGAACTGTTTTTT; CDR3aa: CASSSRTGELFF
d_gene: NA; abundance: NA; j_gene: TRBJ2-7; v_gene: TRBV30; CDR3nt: TGTGCCTGGAGTTCCCAACACGGTTCATCTGTCGAGCAGTACTTC; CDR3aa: CAWSSQHGSSVEQYF
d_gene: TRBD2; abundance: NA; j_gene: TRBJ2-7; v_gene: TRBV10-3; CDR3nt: TGTGCCATTTCGCCGGGACTAGCGGGAGGGCGGACCTACGAGCAGTACTTC; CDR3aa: CAISPGLAGGRTYEQYF
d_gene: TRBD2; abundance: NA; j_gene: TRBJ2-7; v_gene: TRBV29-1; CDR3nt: TGCAGCGTTGAAGCGGTAGGGACTAGCAGGACCTACGAGCAGTACTTC; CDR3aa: CSVEAVGTSRTYEQYF
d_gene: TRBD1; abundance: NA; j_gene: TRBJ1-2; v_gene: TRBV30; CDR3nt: TGTGCCTGGGGCCGGGACAGAAACTATGGCTACACCTTC; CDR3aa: CAWGRDRNYGYTF
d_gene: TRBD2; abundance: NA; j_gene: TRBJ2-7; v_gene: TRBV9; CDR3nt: TGTGCCAGCAGCGTAGAGGGACTAGCGGTTACCTACGAGCAGTACTTC; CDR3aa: CASSVEGLAVTYEQYF
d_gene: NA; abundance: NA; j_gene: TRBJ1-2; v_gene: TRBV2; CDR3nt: TGTGCCAGCAGTGAAGAGACAGTCTATGGCTACACCTTC; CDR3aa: CASSEETVYGYTF
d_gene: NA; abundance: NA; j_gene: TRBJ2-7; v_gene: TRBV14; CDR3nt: TGTGCCAGCAGCCCGCTAATGGGGGGGCCTTTCACCTACGAGCAGTACTTC; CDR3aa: CASSPLMGGPFTYEQYF
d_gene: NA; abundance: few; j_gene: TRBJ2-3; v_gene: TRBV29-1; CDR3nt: TGCAGCGTTGGGCAGGAGGTCACAGATACGCAGTATTTT; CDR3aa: CSVGQEVTDTQYF
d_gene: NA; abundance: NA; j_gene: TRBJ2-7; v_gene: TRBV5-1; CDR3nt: TGCGCCAGCAGCCCGGGACAAGTGAACGAGCAGTACTTC; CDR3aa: CASSPGQVNEQYF
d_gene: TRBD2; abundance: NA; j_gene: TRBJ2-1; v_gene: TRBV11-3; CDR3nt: TGTGCCAGCAGCTTAGGGACTAGCGGGAGAGGCGAGCAGTTCTTC; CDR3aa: CASSLGTSGRGEQFF
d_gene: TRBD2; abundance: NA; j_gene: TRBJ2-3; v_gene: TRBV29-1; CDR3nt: TGCAGCTTCGGGGGGGCAGGCGGGCGCACAGATACGCAGTATTTT; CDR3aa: CSFGGAGGRTDTQYF
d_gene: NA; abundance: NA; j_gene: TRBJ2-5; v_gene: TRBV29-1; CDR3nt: TGCAGCGTTTTACGCGGAGGGCCCCAGTACTTC; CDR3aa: CSVLRGGPQYF
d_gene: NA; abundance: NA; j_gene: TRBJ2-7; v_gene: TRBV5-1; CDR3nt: TGCGCCAGCAGCTCATTAGAGGGGTCCTACGAGCAGTACTTC; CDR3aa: CASSSLEGSYEQYF
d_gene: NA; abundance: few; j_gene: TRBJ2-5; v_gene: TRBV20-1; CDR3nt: TGCAGCTCACGCGTCCAAGAGACCCAGTACTTC; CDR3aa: CSSRVQETQYF
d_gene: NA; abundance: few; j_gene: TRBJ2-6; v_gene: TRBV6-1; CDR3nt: TGTGCCAGCAGCCGTCGTGAGGGGGCCAACGTCCTGACTTTC; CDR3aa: CASSRREGANVLTF
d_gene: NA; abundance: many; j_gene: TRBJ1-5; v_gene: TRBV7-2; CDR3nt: TGTGCCAGCAGCCTAGATTGGACTACCAATCAGCCCCAGCATTTT; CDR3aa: CASSLDWTTNQPQHF
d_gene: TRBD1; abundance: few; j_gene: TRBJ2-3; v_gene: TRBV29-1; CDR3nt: TGCAGCGGTGACAGGGGAAGCACAGATACGCAGTATTTT; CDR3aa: CSGDRGSTDTQYF
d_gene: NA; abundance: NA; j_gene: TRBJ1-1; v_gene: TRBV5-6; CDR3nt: TGTGCCAGCAGCTTTTACTGGAGCGGATTGAACACTGAAGCTTTCTTT; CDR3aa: CASSFYWSGLNTEAFF
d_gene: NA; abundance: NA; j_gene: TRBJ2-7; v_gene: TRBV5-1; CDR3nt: TGCGCCAGCAGAAGGCAGACAGAACCCTCCTACGAGCAGTACTTC; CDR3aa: CASRRQTEPSYEQYF
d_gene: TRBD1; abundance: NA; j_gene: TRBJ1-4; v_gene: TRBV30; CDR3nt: TGTGCCTGGAACAGGGGGAATGAAAAACTGTTTTTT; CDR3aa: CAWNRGNEKLFF
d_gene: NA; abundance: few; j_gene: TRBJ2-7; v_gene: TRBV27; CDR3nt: TGTGCCAGCAAGGGCATAAGCTACGAGCAGTACTTC; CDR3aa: CASKGISYEQYF
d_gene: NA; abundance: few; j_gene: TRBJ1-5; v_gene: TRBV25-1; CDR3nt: TGTGCCAGCAGAGGCCAGGGAGATCAGCCCCAGCATTTT; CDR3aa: CASRGQGDQPQHF
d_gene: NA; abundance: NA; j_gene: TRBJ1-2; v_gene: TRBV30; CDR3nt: TGTGCCTGGAGTGTATCCGGGTATGGCTACACCTTC; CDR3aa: CAWSVSGYGYTF
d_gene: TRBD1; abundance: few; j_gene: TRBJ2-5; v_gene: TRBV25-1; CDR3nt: TGTGCCAGCAGTGAAGGGACAGGGGCGGTTGAGACCCAGTACTTC; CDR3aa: CASSEGTGAVETQYF
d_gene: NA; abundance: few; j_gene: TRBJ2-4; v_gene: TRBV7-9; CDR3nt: TGTGCCAGCAGCGGGACTTTCCAGTACTTC; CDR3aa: CASSGTFQYF
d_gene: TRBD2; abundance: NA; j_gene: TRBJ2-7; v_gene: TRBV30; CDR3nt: TGTGCCTGGGCCAAAGGACTAGCCGCCGAGCAGTACTTC; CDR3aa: CAWAKGLAAEQYF
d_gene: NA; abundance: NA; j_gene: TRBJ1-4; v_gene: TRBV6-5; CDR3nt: TGTGCCAGCGGGCCGCTCGCAACTAATGAAAAACTGTTTTTT; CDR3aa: CASGPLATNEKLFF
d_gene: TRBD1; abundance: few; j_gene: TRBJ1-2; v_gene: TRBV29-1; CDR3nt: TGCAGCGCCGTCACGGACAGGGAAAGGAATGGCTACACCTTC; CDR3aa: CSAVTDRERNGYTF
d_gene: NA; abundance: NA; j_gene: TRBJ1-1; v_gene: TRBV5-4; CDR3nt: TGTGCCAGCAGCCCCGGCCTGACAGTGAACACTGAAGCTTTCTTT; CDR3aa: CASSPGLTVNTEAFF
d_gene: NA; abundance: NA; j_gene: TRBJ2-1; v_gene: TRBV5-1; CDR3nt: TGCGCCAGCAGCTTGGTGCCAGGGTATGACAATGAGCAGTTCTTC; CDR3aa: CASSLVPGYDNEQFF
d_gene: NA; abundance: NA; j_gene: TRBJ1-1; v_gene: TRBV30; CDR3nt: TGTGCCTGGAGTTCCAAACCTGGGACACCGAACACTGAAGCTTTCTTT; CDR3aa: CAWSSKPGTPNTEAFF
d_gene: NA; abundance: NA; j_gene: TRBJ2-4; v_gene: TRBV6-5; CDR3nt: TGTGCCAGCAGTTCTTCTCGATCCGAAGCCAAAAACATTCAGTACTTC; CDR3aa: CASSSSRSEAKNIQYF
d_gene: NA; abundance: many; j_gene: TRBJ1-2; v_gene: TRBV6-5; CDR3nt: TGTGCCAGCCGAGCGGGGACTTTAGTCGCTGGCTACACCTTC; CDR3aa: CASRAGTLVAGYTF
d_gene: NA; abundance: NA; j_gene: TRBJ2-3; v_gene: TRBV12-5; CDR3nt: TGTGCTAGTGGCCCCTGGTCCACAGATACGCAGTATTTT; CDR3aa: CASGPWSTDTQYF
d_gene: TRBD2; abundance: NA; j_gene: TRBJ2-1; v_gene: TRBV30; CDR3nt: TGTGCCTGGAGAGCAACTAGCGGGATCTACAATGAGCAGTTCTTC; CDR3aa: CAWRATSGIYNEQFF
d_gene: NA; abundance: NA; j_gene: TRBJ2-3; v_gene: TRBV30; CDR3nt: TGTGCCTGGACCAAACCCGGCGCTAGCACAGATACGCAGTATTTT; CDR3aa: CAWTKPGASTDTQYF
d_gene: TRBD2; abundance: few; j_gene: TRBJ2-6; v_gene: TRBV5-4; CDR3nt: TGTGCCAGCAGCTTGGCCGGGGGGGCCCACGGGGCCAACGTCCTGACTTTC; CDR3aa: CASSLAGGAHGANVLTF
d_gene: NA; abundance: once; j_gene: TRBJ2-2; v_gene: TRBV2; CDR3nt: TGTGCCAGCAGTGAAATCGGGGGAATCACCGGGGAGCTGTTTTTT; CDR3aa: CASSEIGGITGELFF
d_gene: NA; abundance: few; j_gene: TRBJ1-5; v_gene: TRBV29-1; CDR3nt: TGCAGCGTTGAAGTGTTTGACGGGCAGCCCCAGCATTTT; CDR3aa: CSVEVFDGQPQHF